The rows below give T cell receptor beta chains drawn from one sample of a study of beta chain features in type 1 diabetes. Measured with immunoSEQ multiplex PCR; TCRdb has only the in-frame clones, and not every one. The sample has 300,000 or so clones; less than 9.5% are singletons. The sample comprised central memory CD4+ T cells from blood. Receptor source: a woman aged 18-29 years in good health. Both conserved end residues are part of each CDR3. The order of the fields is V gene, CDR3 length, D gene, J gene, CDR3 protein. A D gene is named only where the DNA matches it firmly.

V gene: TRBV7-2; CDR3 length: 13; D gene: .; J gene: TRBJ2-3; CDR3 protein: CASSFSRTDTQYF
V gene: TRBV5-4; CDR3 length: 14; D gene: .; J gene: TRBJ2-2; CDR3 protein: CASSMGDVGGELFF
V gene: TRBV7-9; CDR3 length: 13; D gene: .; J gene: TRBJ2-1; CDR3 protein: CASSFGGGSRQFF
V gene: TRBV4-3; CDR3 length: 15; D gene: TRBD1; J gene: TRBJ1-1; CDR3 protein: CASSQAGGSAWKAFF
V gene: TRBV27; CDR3 length: 16; D gene: .; J gene: TRBJ2-7; CDR3 protein: CASILYPRGLTYEQYF
V gene: TRBV4-2; CDR3 length: 15; D gene: .; J gene: TRBJ1-1; CDR3 protein: CASSQGSGVSTEAFF
V gene: TRBV5-6; CDR3 length: 16; D gene: TRBD1; J gene: TRBJ2-6; CDR3 protein: CASTRQGTEGANVLTF
V gene: TRBV7-9; CDR3 length: 15; D gene: TRBD2; J gene: TRBJ2-1; CDR3 protein: CASSQGLAVLNEQFF
V gene: TRBV5-1; CDR3 length: 11; D gene: .; J gene: .; CDR3 protein: CASSLEGEQYF
V gene: TRBV2; CDR3 length: 12; D gene: .; J gene: TRBJ2-2; CDR3 protein: CASSYHTGELFF
V gene: TRBV7-2; CDR3 length: 16; D gene: TRBD2; J gene: TRBJ2-1; CDR3 protein: CASSPRLAGIYNEQFF
V gene: TRBV6-1; CDR3 length: 15; D gene: TRBD1; J gene: TRBJ2-7; CDR3 protein: CASSNRQGGSYEQYF
V gene: TRBV28; CDR3 length: 17; D gene: TRBD1; J gene: TRBJ2-2; CDR3 protein: CASSSPPGQGHTGELFF